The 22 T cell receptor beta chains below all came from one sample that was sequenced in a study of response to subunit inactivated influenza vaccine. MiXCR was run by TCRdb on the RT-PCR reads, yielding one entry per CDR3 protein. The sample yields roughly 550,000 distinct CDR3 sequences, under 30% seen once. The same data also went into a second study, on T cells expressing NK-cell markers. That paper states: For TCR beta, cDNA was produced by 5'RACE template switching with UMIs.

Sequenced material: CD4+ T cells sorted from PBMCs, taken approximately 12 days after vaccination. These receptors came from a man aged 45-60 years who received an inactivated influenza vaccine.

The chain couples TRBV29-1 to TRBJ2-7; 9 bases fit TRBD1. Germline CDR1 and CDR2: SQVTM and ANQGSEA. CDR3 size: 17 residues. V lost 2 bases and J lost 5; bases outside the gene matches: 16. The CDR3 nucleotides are TGCAGCGTTGAATTGGGGATCCTTCGGGACAGGGAAGACGAGCAGTACTTC. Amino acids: CSVELGILRDREDEQYF.

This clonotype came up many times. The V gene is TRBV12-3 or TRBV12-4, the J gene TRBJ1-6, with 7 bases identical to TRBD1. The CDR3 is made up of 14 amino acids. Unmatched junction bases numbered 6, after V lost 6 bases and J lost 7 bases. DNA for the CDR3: TGTGCCAGCAGGGAAGGGACAGCCAATTCACCCCTCCACTTT. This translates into CASREGTANSPLHF.

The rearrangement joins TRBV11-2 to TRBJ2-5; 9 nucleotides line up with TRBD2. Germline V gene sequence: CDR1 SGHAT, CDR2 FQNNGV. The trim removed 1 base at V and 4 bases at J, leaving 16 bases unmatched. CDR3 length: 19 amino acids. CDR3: CASSLGSGRGGQIRETQYF. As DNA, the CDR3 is TGTGCCAGCAGCTTAGGGAGTGGGCGGGGGGGCCAGATCAGAGAGACCCAGTACTTC.

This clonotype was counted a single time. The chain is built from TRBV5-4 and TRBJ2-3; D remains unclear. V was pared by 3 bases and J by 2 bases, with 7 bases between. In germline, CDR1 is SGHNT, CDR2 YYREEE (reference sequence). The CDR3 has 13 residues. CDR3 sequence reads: CASSSENTDTQYF. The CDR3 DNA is TGTGCCAGCAGCTCCGAGAACACAGATACGCAGTATTTT.

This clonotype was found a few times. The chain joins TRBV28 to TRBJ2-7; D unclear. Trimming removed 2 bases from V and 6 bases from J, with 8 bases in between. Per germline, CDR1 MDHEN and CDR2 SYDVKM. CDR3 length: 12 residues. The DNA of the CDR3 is TGTGCCAGCAGTTTAGGGGTCCGCGAGCAGTACTTC. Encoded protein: CASSLGVREQYF.

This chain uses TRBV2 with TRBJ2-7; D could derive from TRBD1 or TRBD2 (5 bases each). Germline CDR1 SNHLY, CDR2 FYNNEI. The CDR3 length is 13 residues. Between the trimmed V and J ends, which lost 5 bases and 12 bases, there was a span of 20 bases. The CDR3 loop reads CASSRDGPYGWYF. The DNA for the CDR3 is TGTGCCAGCAGTCGGGACGGCCCCTACGGGTGGTACTTC.

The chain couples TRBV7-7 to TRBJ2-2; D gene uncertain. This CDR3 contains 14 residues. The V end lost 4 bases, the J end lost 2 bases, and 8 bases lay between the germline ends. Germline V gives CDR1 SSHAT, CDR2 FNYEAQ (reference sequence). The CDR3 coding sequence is TGTGCCAGCAGCTCGTCGGACAACACCGGGGAGCTGTTTTTT. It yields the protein CASSSSDNTGELFF.

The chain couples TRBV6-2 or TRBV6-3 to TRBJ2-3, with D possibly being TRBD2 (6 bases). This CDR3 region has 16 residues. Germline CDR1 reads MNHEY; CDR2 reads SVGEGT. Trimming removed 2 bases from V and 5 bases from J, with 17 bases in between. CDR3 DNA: TGTGCCAGCAGTTACCCCAGTGGGGGGTTGAGAGATACGCAGTATTTT. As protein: CASSYPSGGLRDTQYF.

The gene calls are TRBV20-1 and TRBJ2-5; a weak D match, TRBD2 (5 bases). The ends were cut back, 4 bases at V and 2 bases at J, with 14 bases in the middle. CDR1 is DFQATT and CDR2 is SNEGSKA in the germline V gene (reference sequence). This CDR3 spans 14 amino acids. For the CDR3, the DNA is TGCAGTGCTACGTCTCCGAGCGGACAAGAGACCCAGTACTTC. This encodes CSATSPSGQETQYF.

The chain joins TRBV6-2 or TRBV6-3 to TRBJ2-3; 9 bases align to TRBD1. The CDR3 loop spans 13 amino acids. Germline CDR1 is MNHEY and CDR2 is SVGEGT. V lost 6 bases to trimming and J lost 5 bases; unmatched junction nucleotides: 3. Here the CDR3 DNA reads TGTGCCAGCAGAAGGACAGGGGAAGATACGCAGTATTTT. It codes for CASRRTGEDTQYF.

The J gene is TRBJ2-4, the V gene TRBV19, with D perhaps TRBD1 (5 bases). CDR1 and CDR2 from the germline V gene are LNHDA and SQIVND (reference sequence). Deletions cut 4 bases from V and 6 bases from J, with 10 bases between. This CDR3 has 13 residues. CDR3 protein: CASSRQGLNIQYF. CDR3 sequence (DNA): TGTGCCAGTAGTAGGCAGGGTTTAAACATTCAGTACTTC.

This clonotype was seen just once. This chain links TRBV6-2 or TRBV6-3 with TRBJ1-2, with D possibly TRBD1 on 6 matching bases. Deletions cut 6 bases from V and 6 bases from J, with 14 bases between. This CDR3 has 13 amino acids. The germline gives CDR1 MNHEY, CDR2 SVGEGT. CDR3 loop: CASRYGQIDGYTF. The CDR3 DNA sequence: TGTGCCAGCAGGTATGGACAGATAGATGGCTACACCTTC.

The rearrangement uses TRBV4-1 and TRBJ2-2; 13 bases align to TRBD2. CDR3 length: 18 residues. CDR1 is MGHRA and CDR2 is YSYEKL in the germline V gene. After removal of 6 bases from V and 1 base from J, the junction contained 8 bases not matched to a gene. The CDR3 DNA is TGCGCCAGCAGTCAGACTAGCGGGGGGACCAAGAACACCGGGGAGCTGTTTTTT. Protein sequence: CASSQTSGGTKNTGELFF.

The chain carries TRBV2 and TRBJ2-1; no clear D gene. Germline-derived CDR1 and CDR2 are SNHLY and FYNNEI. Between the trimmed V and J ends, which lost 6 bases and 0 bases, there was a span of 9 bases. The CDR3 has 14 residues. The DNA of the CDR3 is TGTGCCAGCAGGCCCGCCAGCTCCTACAATGAGCAGTTCTTC. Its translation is CASRPASSYNEQFF. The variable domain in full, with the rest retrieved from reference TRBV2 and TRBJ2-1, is EPEVTQTPSHQVTQMGQEVILRCVPISNHLYFYWYRQILGQKVEFLVSFYNNEISEKSEIFDDQFSVERPDGSNFTLKIRSTKLEDSAMYFCASRPASSYNEQFFGPGTRLTVL.

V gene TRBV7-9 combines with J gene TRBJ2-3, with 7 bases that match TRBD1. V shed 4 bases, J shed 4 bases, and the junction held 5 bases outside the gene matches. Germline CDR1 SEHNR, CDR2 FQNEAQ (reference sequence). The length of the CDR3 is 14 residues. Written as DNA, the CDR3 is TGTGCCAGCAGCTCTAACACAGGGGCAGATACGCAGTATTTT. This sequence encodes CASSSNTGADTQYF.

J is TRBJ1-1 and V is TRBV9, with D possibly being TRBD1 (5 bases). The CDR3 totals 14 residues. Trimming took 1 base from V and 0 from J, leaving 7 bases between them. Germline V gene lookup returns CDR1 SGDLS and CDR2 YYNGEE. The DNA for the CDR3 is TGTGCCAGCAGCGTACAGGGCGTGAACACTGAAGCTTTCTTT. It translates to CASSVQGVNTEAFF.

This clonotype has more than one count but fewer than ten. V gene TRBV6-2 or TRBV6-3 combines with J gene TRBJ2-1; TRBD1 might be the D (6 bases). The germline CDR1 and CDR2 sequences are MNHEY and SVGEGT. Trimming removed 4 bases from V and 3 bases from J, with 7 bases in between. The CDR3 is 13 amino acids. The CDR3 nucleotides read TGTGCCAGCAGTTTCAGGGGCTACAATGAGCAGTTCTTC. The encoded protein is CASSFRGYNEQFF.

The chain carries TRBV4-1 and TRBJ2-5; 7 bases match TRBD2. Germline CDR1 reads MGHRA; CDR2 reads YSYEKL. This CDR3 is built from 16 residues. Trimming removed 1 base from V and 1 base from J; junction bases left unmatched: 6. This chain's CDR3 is CASSQGFGGSQETQYF. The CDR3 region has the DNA TGCGCCAGCAGCCAAGGATTCGGGGGGTCCCAAGAGACCCAGTACTTC.

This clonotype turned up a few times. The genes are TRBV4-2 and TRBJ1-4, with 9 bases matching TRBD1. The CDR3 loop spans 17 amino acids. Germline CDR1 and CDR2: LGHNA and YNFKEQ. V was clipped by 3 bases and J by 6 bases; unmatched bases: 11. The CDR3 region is CASSQFLQGARYEKLFF. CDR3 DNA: TGTGCCAGCAGCCAGTTTTTACAGGGGGCGCGATATGAAAAACTGTTTTTT.

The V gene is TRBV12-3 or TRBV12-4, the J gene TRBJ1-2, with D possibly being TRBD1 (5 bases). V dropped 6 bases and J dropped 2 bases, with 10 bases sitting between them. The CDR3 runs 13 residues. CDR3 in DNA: TGTGCCAGCAGAGAGGGGACGAACTATGGCTACACCTTC. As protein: CASREGTNYGYTF.

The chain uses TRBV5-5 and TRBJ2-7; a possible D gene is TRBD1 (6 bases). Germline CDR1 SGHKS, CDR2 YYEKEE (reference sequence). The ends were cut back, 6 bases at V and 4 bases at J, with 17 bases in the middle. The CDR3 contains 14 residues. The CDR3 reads CASTVSGVVYEQYF. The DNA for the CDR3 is TGTGCCAGCACCGTTTCAGGGGTGGTGTACGAGCAGTACTTC.

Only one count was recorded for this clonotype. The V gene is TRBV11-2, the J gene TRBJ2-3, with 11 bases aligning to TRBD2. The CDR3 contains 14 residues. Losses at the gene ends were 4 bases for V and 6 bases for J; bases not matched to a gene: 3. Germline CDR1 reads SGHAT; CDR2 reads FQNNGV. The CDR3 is CASSSSGRYDTQYF. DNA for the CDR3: TGTGCCAGCAGCTCTAGCGGGAGGTATGATACGCAGTATTTT.